This is a list of T cell receptor beta chains from one sample in a study of a mutant IDH1 vaccine in newly diagnosed glioma. No antigen has been identified for these receptors. Libraries were prepared by immunoSEQ multiplex PCR; TCRdb keeps only in-frame clonotypes and omits some of them. The repertoire holds about 60,000 clones, with around 84% as singletons. The source material was PBMCs, sampled from a glioma patient whose treatment included an IDH1 peptide vaccine. The receptors stem from a man aged 25-45 years with glioma. Each CDR3 is given with its conserved first and last residue. Each record gives: J gene, V gene, D gene, clone size, CDR3 protein, CDR3 DNA. A D gene is named only where the DNA matches it firmly. The size field is filled for only some rows; it gives once, few, many or a size class.

j_call: TRBJ1-4
v_call: TRBV25-1
d_call: NA
clone_size: once
cdr3_aa: CASSEPVATNEKLFF
cdr3_nt: TGTGCCAGCAGTGAGCCGGTTGCAACTAATGAAAAACTGTTTTTT

j_call: TRBJ2-2
v_call: TRBV2
d_call: NA
clone_size: NA
cdr3_aa: CASNKETNTGELFF
cdr3_nt: TGTGCCAGCAACAAGGAGACGAACACCGGGGAGCTGTTTTTT

j_call: TRBJ1-1
v_call: TRBV7-8
d_call: NA
clone_size: few
cdr3_aa: CASSSGPMNTEAFF
cdr3_nt: TGTGCCAGCAGCTCAGGCCCCATGAACACTGAAGCTTTCTTT

j_call: TRBJ2-4
v_call: TRBV5-1
d_call: NA
clone_size: NA
cdr3_aa: CASSLGLVSKNIQYF
cdr3_nt: TGCGCCAGCAGCCTGGGACTCGTTAGCAAAAACATTCAGTACTTC

j_call: TRBJ2-5
v_call: TRBV12-5
d_call: NA
clone_size: few
cdr3_aa: CASGSRPLQETQYF
cdr3_nt: TGTGCTAGTGGTTCCCGTCCCCTCCAAGAGACCCAGTACTTC

j_call: TRBJ1-2
v_call: TRBV29-1
d_call: NA
clone_size: NA
cdr3_aa: CSVLPLTDRNGYTF
cdr3_nt: TGCAGCGTTCTTCCCCTGACAGATAGGAATGGCTACACCTTC

j_call: TRBJ2-7
v_call: TRBV10-2
d_call: NA
clone_size: NA
cdr3_aa: CASSDGTTVNEQYF
cdr3_nt: TGCGCCAGCAGTGATGGGACAACGGTAAACGAGCAGTACTTC

j_call: TRBJ2-7
v_call: TRBV5-4
d_call: TRBD2
clone_size: NA
cdr3_aa: CASSLTSGGSYEQYF
cdr3_nt: TGTGCCAGCAGCCTAACTAGCGGGGGATCCTACGAGCAGTACTTC

j_call: TRBJ1-1
v_call: TRBV18
d_call: NA
clone_size: NA
cdr3_aa: CATLTGNTEAFF
cdr3_nt: TGTGCCACCCTCACCGGGAACACTGAAGCTTTCTTT

j_call: TRBJ2-1
v_call: TRBV6-5
d_call: NA
clone_size: NA
cdr3_aa: CASSYVGNEQFF
cdr3_nt: TGTGCCAGCAGTTACGTAGGGAATGAGCAGTTCTTC

j_call: TRBJ1-3
v_call: TRBV5-1
d_call: NA
clone_size: few
cdr3_aa: CACQTGHSSGNTIYF
cdr3_nt: TGCGCCTGCCAGACAGGCCATAGCTCTGGAAACACCATATATTTT

j_call: TRBJ2-7
v_call: TRBV6-6
d_call: TRBD1
clone_size: NA
cdr3_aa: CASSRRTGLYEQYF
cdr3_nt: TGTGCCAGCAGTAGACGGACAGGGCTCTACGAGCAGTACTTC

j_call: TRBJ2-7
v_call: TRBV29-1
d_call: TRBD1
clone_size: NA
cdr3_aa: CSASGTGWEQYF
cdr3_nt: TGCAGCGCGTCCGGGACAGGCTGGGAGCAGTACTTC

j_call: TRBJ2-5
v_call: TRBV2
d_call: NA
clone_size: NA
cdr3_aa: CASSRVIPGSETQYF
cdr3_nt: TGTGCCAGCAGTCGGGTTATCCCGGGATCTGAGACCCAGTACTTC

j_call: TRBJ1-3
v_call: TRBV7-9
d_call: NA
clone_size: NA
cdr3_aa: CASSSGVNTIYF
cdr3_nt: TGTGCCAGCAGCTCTGGGGTAAACACCATATATTTT

j_call: TRBJ1-3
v_call: TRBV19
d_call: NA
clone_size: NA
cdr3_aa: CASSIKAAFSGNTIYF
cdr3_nt: TGTGCCAGTAGTATAAAGGCGGCGTTCTCTGGAAACACCATATATTTT

j_call: TRBJ2-5
v_call: TRBV2
d_call: NA
clone_size: NA
cdr3_aa: CASRVPQEDTDQETQYF
cdr3_nt: TGTGCCAGCAGGGTCCCCCAGGAGGACACGGACCAAGAGACCCAGTACTTC